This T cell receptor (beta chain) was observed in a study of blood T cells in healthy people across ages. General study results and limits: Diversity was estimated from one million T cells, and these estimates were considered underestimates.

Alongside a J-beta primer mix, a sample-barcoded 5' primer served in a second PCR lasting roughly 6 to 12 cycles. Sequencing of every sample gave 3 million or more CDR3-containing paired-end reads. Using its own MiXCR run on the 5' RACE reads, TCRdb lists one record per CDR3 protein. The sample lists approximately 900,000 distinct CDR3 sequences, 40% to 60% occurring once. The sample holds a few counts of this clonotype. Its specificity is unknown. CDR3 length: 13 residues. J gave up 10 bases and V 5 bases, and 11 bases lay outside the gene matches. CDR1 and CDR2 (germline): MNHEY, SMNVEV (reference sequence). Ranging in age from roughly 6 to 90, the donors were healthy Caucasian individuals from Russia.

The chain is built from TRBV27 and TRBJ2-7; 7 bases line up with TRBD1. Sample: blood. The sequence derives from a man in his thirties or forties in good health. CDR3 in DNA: TGTGCCAGCAGTGGGGACAGCGCCCGGTTACAGTACTTC. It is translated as CASSGDSARLQYF.